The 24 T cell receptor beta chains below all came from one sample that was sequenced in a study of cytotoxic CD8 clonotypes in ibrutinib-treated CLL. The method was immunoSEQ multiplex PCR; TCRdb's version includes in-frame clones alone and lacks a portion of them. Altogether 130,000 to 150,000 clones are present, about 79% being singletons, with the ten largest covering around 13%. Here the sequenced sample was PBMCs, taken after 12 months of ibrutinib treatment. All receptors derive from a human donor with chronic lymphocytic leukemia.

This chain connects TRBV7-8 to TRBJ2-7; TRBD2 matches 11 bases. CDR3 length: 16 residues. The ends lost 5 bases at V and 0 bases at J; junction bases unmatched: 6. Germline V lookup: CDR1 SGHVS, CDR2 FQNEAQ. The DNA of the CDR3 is TGTGCCAGCAGCGCATATACTAGCGGGAGCTCCTACGAGCAGTACTTC. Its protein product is CASSAYTSGSSYEQYF.

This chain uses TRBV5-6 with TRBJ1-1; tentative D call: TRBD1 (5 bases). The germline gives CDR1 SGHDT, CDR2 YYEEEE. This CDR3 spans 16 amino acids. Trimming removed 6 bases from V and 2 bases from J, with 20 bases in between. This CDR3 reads CASTPFLWDFNTEAFF. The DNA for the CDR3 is TGTGCCAGCACCCCATTTCTGTGGGACTTCAACACTGAAGCTTTCTTT.

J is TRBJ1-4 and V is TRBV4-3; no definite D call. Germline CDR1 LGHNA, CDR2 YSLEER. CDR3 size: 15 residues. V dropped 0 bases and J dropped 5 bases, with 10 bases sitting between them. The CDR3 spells CASSQDNGRNEKLFF. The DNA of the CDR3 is TGCGCCAGCAGCCAAGATAATGGCAGGAATGAAAAACTGTTTTTT.

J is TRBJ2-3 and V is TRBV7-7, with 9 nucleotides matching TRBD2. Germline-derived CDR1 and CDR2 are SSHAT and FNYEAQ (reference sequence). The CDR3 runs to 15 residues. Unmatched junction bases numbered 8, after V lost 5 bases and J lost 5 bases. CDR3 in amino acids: CASSRQAGGGDTQYF. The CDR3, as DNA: TGTGCCAGCAGCAGACAAGCGGGAGGCGGAGATACGCAGTATTTT.

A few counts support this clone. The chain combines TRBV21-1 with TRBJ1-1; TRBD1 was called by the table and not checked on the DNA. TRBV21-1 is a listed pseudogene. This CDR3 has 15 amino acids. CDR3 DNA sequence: TGTGCCAGCAGCGCTCAGGGGGCGGGTAGCACTGAAGCTTTCTTT. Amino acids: CASSAQGAGSTEAFF.

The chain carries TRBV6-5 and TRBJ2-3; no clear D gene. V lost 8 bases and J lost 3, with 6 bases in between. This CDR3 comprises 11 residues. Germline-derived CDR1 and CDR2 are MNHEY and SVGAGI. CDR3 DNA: TGTGCCAGCGGGCGGACAGATACGCAGTATTTT. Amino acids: CASGRTDTQYF.

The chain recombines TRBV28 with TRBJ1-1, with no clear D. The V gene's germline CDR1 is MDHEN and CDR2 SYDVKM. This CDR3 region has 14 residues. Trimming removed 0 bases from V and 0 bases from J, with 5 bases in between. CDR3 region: CASSLWPVNTEAFF. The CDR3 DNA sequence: TGTGCCAGCAGTTTATGGCCGGTGAACACTGAAGCTTTCTTT.

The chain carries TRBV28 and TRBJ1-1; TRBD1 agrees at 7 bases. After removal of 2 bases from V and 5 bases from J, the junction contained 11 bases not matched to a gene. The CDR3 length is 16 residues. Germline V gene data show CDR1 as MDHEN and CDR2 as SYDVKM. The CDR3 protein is CASSLLGQMRATEAFF. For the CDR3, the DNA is TGTGCCAGCAGTTTACTGGGACAGATGCGCGCGACTGAAGCTTTCTTT.

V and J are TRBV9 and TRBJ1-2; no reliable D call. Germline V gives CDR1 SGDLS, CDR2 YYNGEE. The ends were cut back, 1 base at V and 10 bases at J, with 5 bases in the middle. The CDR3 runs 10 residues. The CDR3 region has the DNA TGTGCCAGCAGCGTAAGGGTCTACACCTTC. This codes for CASSVRVYTF.

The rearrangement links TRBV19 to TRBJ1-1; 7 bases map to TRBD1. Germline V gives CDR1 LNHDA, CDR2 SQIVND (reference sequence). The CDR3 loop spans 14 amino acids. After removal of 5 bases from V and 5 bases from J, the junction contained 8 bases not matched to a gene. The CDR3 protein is CASSPHRGSTEAFF. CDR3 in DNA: TGTGCCAGTAGTCCCCACAGGGGATCAACTGAAGCTTTCTTT.

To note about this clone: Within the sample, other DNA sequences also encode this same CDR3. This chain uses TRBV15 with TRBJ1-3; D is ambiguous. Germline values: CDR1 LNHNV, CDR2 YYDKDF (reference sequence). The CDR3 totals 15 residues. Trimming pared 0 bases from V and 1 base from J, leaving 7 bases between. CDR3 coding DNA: TGTGCCACCAGCAGAGATCGGGGATCTGGAAACACCATATATTTT. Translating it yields CATSRDRGSGNTIYF.

CDR3 loop: CASSQITYGHEQFF. CDR3 nucleotides: TGTGCCAGCAGTCAAATCACATACGGGCATGAGCAGTTCTTC. The chain links TRBV6-5 to TRBJ2-1; D remains unclear. Germline CDR1 MNHEY, CDR2 SVGAGI. V dropped 5 bases and J dropped 8 bases, with 16 bases sitting between them. The CDR3 covers 14 residues.

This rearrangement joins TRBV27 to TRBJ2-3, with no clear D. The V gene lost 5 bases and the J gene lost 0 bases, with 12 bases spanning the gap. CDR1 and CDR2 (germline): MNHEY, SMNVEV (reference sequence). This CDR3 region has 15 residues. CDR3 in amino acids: CASSRSTASTDTQYF. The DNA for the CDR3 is TGTGCCAGCAGTAGGTCGACTGCTAGCACAGATACGCAGTATTTT.

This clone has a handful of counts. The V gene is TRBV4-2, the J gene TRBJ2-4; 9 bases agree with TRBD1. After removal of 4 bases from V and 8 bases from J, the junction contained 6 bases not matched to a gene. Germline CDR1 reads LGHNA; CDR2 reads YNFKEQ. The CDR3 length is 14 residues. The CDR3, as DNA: TGTGCCAGCAGCCGCCCCGGACAGGGGTACATTCAGTACTTC. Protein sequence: CASSRPGQGYIQYF.

CDR3 protein: CASRQQGTGPYEQYF. CDR3 DNA: TGTGCCAGCAGACAACAGGGGACAGGACCCTACGAGCAGTACTTC. The chain employs TRBV6-5 and TRBJ2-7; 8 bases line up with TRBD1. The V and J ends lost 6 bases and 2 bases, in that order; junction bases with no gene match: 9. CDR1 and CDR2 from the germline V gene are MNHEY and SVGAGI. CDR3 length equals 15 residues.

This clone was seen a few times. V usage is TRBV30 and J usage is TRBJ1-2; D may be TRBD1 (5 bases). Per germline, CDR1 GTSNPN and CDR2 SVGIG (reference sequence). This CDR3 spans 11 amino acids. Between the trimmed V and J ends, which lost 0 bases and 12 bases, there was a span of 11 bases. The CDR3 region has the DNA TGTGCCTGGAGTGTTGGGGGGTCGGACACCTTC. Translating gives CAWSVGGSDTF.

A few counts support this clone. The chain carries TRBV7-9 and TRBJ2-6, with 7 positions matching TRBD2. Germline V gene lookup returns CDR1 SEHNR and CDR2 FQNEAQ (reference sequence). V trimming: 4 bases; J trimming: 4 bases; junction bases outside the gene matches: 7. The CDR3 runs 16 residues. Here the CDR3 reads CASSSWGGTGANVLTF. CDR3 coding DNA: TGTGCCAGCAGCTCGTGGGGAGGGACCGGGGCCAACGTCCTGACTTTC.

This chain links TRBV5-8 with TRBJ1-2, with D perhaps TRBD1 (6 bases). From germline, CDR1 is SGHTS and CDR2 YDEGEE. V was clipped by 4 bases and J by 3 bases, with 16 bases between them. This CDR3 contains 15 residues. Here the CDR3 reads CASSQPGTQDYGYTF. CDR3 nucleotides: TGTGCCAGCAGCCAACCCGGGACACAAGACTATGGCTACACCTTC.

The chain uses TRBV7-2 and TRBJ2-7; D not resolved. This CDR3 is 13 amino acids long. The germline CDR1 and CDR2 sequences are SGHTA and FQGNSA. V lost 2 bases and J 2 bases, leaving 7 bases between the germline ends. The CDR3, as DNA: TGTGCCAGCAGCTTAACACAAACCTACGAGCAGTACTTC. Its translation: CASSLTQTYEQYF.

CDR3 sequence reads: CASSDALENTEAFF. Here the CDR3 DNA reads TGTGCCAGCAGCGACGCTCTGGAAAACACTGAAGCTTTCTTT. The V call is TRBV9, the J call TRBJ1-1, with D unclear. This CDR3 comprises 14 residues. V lost 3 bases and J lost 2, with 11 bases in between. Per the germline V gene, CDR1 is SGDLS and CDR2 is YYNGEE. Combining the CDR3 with reference TRBV9 and TRBJ1-1 gives the whole variable domain DSGVTQTPKHLITATGQRVTLRCSPRSGDLSVYWYQQSLDQGLQFLIQYYNGEERAKGNILERFSAQQFPDLHSELNLSSLELGDSALYFCASSDALENTEAFFGQGTRLTVV.

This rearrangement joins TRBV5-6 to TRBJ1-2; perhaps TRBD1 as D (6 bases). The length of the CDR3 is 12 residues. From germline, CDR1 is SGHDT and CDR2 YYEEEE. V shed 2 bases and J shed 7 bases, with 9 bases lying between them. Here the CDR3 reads CASSFSTGGYTF. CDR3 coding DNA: TGTGCCAGCAGCTTCTCGACAGGTGGCTACACCTTC. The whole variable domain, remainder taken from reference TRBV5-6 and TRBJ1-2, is DAGVTQSPTHLIKTRGQQVTLRCSPKSGHDTVSWYQQALGQGPQFIFQYYEEEERQRGNFPDRFSGHQFPNYSSELNVNALLLGDSALYLCASSFSTGGYTFGSGTRLTVV.

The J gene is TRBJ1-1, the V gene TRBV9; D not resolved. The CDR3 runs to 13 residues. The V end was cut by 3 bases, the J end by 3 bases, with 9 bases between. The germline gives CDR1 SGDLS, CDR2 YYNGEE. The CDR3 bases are TGTGCCAGCAGCGCCGAGGATTACACTGAAGCTTTCTTT. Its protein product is CASSAEDYTEAFF.

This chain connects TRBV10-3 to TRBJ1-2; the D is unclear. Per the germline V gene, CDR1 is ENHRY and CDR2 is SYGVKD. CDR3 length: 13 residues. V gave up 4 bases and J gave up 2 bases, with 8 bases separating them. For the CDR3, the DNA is TGTGCCATCAGTGCGGGCCAGAACTATGGCTACACCTTC. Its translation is CAISAGQNYGYTF.

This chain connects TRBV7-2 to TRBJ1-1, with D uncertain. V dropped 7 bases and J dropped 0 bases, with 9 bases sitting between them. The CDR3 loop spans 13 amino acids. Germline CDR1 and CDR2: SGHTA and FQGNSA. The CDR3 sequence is CASTVTLNTEAFF. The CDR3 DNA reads TGTGCCAGCACTGTAACATTGAACACTGAAGCTTTCTTT. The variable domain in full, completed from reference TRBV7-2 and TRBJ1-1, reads GAGVSQSPSNKVTEKGKDVELRCDPISGHTALYWYRQSLGQGLEFLIYFQGNSAPDKSGLPSDRFSAERTGGSVSTLTIQRTQQEDSAVYLCASTVTLNTEAFFGQGTRLTVV.